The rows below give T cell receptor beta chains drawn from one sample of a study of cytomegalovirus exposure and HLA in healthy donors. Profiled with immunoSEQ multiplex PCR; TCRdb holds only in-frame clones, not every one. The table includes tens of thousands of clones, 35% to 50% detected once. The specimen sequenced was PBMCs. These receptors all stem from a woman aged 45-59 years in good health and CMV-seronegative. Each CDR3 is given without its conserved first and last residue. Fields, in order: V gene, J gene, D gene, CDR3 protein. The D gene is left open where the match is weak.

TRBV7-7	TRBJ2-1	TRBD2	ASSLALMVGLAGYLSYNEQF
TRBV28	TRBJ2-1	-	ASSFPTGFEQF
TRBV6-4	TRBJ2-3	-	ASSPGPQGASTDTQY
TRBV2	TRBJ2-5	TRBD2	ASSLPASGGTTAHQETQY
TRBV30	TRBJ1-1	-	ALGRGGTEAF
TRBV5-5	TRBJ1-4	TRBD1	ASSLTGVTNEKLF
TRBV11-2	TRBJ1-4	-	ASSLVGATNEKLF
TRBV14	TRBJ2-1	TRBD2	ASSQETGVAGGFTEQF
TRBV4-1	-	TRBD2	ASSQAPKTSGSANTGELF
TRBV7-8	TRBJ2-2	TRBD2	ASSFGFRTSNTGELF
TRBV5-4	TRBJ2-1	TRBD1	ASSARTGVSCNEQF
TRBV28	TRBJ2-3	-	ASSFRASLYMADTQY
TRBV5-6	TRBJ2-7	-	ASSLDSDYEQY
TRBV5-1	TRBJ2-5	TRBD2	ASKGSGWETQY
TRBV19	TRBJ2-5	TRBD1	ASSQTGEETQY
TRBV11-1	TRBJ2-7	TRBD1	ASSPGTAYGKHSYEQY
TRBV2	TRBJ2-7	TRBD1	ASNRDRASSYEQY
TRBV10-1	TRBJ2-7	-	ASSESGPSRNGRS
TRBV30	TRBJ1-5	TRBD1	AWSVRGGTGAYQPQH
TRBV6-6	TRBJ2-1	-	ASTNLAGYQF
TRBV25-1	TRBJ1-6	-	ASSATGALH
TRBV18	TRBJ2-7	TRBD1	ASSPRQGDEQY